The clone carrying this T cell receptor beta chain has at least ten counts. The data derive from a study of T cells in Graves' hyperthyroidism and ophthalmopathy. Study-wide background: Once the initial diagnosis was made, peripheral blood was obtained before any treatment.

Regions amplified from RNA transcripts were the TCR beta CDR3 regions. TCR CDR3 underwent first-round RT-PCR with the HTBI primer set. TCRdb reanalysed the multiplex PCR reads using MiXCR and keeps one entry per CDR3 protein. The table has some 300,000 distinct CDR3 sequences, roughly 15% seen once. Clinicians diagnosed patients from clinical symptoms, serum thyroxine and TRAb, thyroid ultrasound and orbital computed tomography. Sequencing was done on a sample of blood. This TCR was recovered from a woman aged 30 to 39 with Graves' hyperthyroidism that later progressed to Graves' ophthalmopathy.

In DNA form, the CDR3 reads TGTGCCAGCCGAAGGGACGCAAGTTCTGGGGCCAACGTCCTGACTTTC. It codes for CASRRDASSGANVLTF. The rearrangement links TRBV28 to TRBJ2-6; perhaps D is TRBD1 or TRBD2 (5 bases each). V lost 8 bases and J lost 1, with 15 bases in between. There are 16 residues in the CDR3. In germline, CDR1 is MDHEN, CDR2 SYDVKM.